This T cell receptor (beta chain) comes out of a study of OX40 agonist ivuxolimab in advanced cancers. Across the whole study: At 0.01 to 10 mg/kg, ivuxolimab was administered intravenously to patients every 2 weeks. Participants could have had prior anti-PD-1, anti-PD-L1 or anti-CTLA-4 therapy, and roughly 39% had some.

The table came from immunoSEQ multiplex PCR; TCRdb's copy has only in-frame clones and leaves some out. The sample shows over 60,000 clones, about 90% of them seen only once. General study results and limits: Clones of CD4+ and CD8+ blood T cells grew by week 6 at doses of 0.1 to 3.0 mg/kg. In general, CD8+ T cells held more expanded clones than CD4+ did, on average.

The CDR3 loop spans 16 amino acids. Germline assignment: CDR1 LNHDA and CDR2 SQIVND (reference sequence). Trimming took 4 bases from V and 5 from J; bases not matched to a gene: 14. Points on this clone: Its antigen remains unknown.

Here the sequenced sample was CD4+ or CD8+ T cells sorted from blood, taken in a trial of the OX40 agonist ivuxolimab. V and J are TRBV19 and TRBJ2-7; 7 bases align to TRBD2. The source of this sequence is an adult with an advanced solid tumor such as melanoma, head and neck, liver or kidney cancer. The CDR3 DNA follows: TGTGCCAGTAGTAAGACTCTAGGGGCGGGAGAGGACGAGCAGTACTTC. Its protein product is CASSKTLGAGEDEQYF.